Sequencing of this TCR beta chain was carried out in a study of T-cell memory formation after mild COVID-19. Study overall: Largely donor-specific sequence clusters came from a couple of donors.

Using its own MiXCR run on the 5' RACE reads, TCRdb lists one record per CDR3 protein. This table holds fewer than 250,000 distinct CDR3 sequences, roughly 15% found once. Deletions cut 5 bases from V and 2 bases from J, with 13 bases between. Per the germline V gene, CDR1 is SGHTA and CDR2 is FQGTGA. This CDR3 comprises 15 residues. V usage is TRBV7-3 and J usage is TRBJ2-1; D unresolved. Material: PBMCs or a T cell subset sorted from them (not recorded which). The clonotype originates from an adult woman who had mild COVID-19 (a few samples of this study predate the infection). Cell type and time point are not known. As DNA, the CDR3 is TGTGCCAGCAGCCTTCGAGGCAGGACCTACAATGAGCAGTTCTTC. Its translation is CASSLRGRTYNEQFF. The full variable domain, rest sourced from reference TRBV7-3 and TRBJ2-1, is GAGVSQTPSNKVTEKGKYVELRCDPISGHTALYWYRQSLGQGPEFLIYFQGTGAADDSGLPNDRFFAVRPEGSVSTLKIQRTERGDSAVYLCASSLRGRTYNEQFFGPGTRLTVL.